These T cell receptor beta chains were read from a single sample in a study of cytomegalovirus exposure and HLA in healthy donors. Repertoires were generated with immunoSEQ multiplex PCR, while TCRdb's copy carries only in-frame clones and drops some. Here the sample spans tens of thousands of clones, 72% being singletons. The sample consisted of PBMCs. Every receptor here comes from a woman between 40 and 55 years old in good health and CMV-seropositive. CDR3s leave out the opening cysteine and the closing phenylalanine or tryptophan. The D gene is left open where the match is weak.

TRBV14	NA	TRBJ2-7	ASSFNGVYEQY
TRBV7-9	TRBD1	TRBJ2-7	ASSTTGGGPYEQY
TRBV5-6	NA	TRBJ2-5	ASSWGGETQY
TRBV11-2	TRBD1	TRBJ2-7	ASSLFWTGQSYEQY
TRBV4-1	TRBD1	TRBJ1-2	ASTQTGPFGGYT
TRBV6-5	NA	TRBJ1-6	ASGEVTYNSPLH
TRBV29-1	TRBD1	TRBJ1-6	SAGDSPDSPLH
TRBV5-6	NA	TRBJ1-4	ASSRTTGRRKTV
TRBV7-2	TRBD2	TRBJ2-7	ASSLAGSGVLAYEQY
TRBV2	NA	TRBJ1-1	ASSHSEYTEAF
TRBV4-2	NA	TRBJ1-4	ASSLSQGREKLF
TRBV5-1	TRBD2	TRBJ2-1	ASSLAESMGSGGANEQF
TRBV5-1	TRBD1	TRBJ2-5	ASSLEQGARETQY
TRBV7-9	TRBD1	TRBJ1-1	ASSSDRGYNTEAF
TRBV7-9	NA	TRBJ2-7	ASSAWDNTYEQY
TRBV7-8	NA	TRBJ2-6	ASSPRATRSGANVLT
TRBV21-1	NA	TRBJ2-4	ASTERGAPGQGVILAKNIQY
TRBV7-2	TRBD2	TRBJ2-1	ASSLSSTSGGAEQF
TRBV6-5	NA	TRBJ1-5	ASSSPGGVNQPQH
TRBV7-3	TRBD1	TRBJ1-1	ASRLDRVNTEAF
TRBV28	NA	TRBJ1-2	ASSYLTPDKNYGYT
TRBV9	NA	TRBJ2-3	ASSVGRGTQY
TRBV2	TRBD2	TRBJ2-1	ASSEFTSGGYSYNEQF
TRBV30	NA	NA	AWDGYEQY
TRBV27	NA	TRBJ1-3	APRVQSFSGNTIY
TRBV9	NA	TRBJ2-1	ASSPGLNYYNEQF
TRBV6-5	TRBD1	TRBJ1-2	ASSPRTGGIYGYT
TRBV30	NA	TRBJ1-1	AWSNGGNTEAF
TRBV5-1	TRBD1	TRBJ2-7	ASSPVAGTDSYEQY
TRBV6-1	NA	TRBJ1-2	ASSEGTAYGYT
TRBV13	NA	TRBJ1-6	ASSLAQGSSPLH
TRBV30	NA	TRBJ1-6	AWSSMGLYNSPLH
TRBV25-1	NA	TRBJ1-4	ASSEPRFQGTNEKLF
TRBV5-1	TRBD1	TRBJ1-1	ASSSTGFSMNTEAF
TRBV7-2	TRBD2	TRBJ2-1	ASSLTRTSGGVYNEQF
TRBV2	NA	TRBJ2-2	ASRNLLETGELF
TRBV10-3	NA	TRBJ1-1	AHGPVGEAF
TRBV6-1	NA	TRBJ1-5	ASSEAYGVTNQPQH
TRBV18	NA	TRBJ2-3	ASSPPTGLSTDTQY
TRBV7-8	NA	TRBJ1-1	ASSPDGLSNTEAF
TRBV18	TRBD1	TRBJ1-5	ASSRGGDRGSNQPQH